The 31 T cell receptor beta chains below all came from one sample that was sequenced in a study of blood T cell repertoires in COVID-19. Profiling relied on immunoSEQ multiplex PCR, and the TCRdb table lists in-frame clones only, not all of them. This table has roughly 180,000 clones, more than 80% appearing once. The sample taken for sequencing was peripheral blood. These receptors were collected from a woman aged 60-70 years with acute or convalescent COVID-19.

The chain combines TRBV18 with TRBJ1-1; a possible D gene is TRBD1 (6 bases). V was cut by 3 bases and J by 0 bases, with 14 bases left in between. Per the germline V gene, CDR1 is KGHSH and CDR2 is LQKENI. The CDR3 has 16 residues. The CDR3 DNA reads as TGTGCCAGCTCACCTTTACAGGGATCGATGAACACTGAAGCTTTCTTT. This gives the protein CASSPLQGSMNTEAFF.

The V gene is TRBV11-3, the J gene TRBJ2-7; tentatively, D is TRBD2 (6 bases). V was pared by 5 bases and J by 1 base, with 12 bases between. The CDR3 has 14 amino acids. Germline V gives CDR1 SGHNT, CDR2 YENEEA. The CDR3 coding sequence is TGTGCCAGCAGCGAGCGGAGGGAATCCTACGAGCAGTACGTC. Amino acid sequence: CASSERRESYEQYV.

The chain is built from TRBV18 and TRBJ2-2; D not resolved. This CDR3 spans 15 amino acids. V was clipped by 2 bases and J by 2 bases, with 9 bases between them. Germline V gene sequence: CDR1 KGHSH, CDR2 LQKENI. The chain's CDR3 is CASSPSPTNTGELFF. The CDR3 DNA reads TGTGCCAGCTCACCATCTCCGACTAACACCGGGGAGCTGTTTTTT.

In regard to this clone: Other DNA sequences in the same sample also yield this CDR3. The chain recombines TRBV18 with TRBJ2-7; 7 bases are shared with TRBD2. Trimming removed 3 bases from V and 1 base from J; junction bases left unmatched: 0. Per germline, CDR1 KGHSH and CDR2 LQKENI. The length of the CDR3 is 13 residues. CDR3 nucleotides: TGTGCCAGCTCACCGGGAGGGTCCTACGAGCAGTACGTC. Translation: CASSPGGSYEQYV.

V is TRBV5-1 and J is TRBJ2-3, with 14 nucleotides matching TRBD2. Trimming at V came to 3 bases and at J to 3 bases, leaving 12 bases not matched to a gene. This CDR3 contains 19 residues. The germline CDR1 and CDR2 sequences are SGHRS and YFSETQ. The CDR3 loop reads CASSSANSGTSGRTDTQYF. Here the CDR3 DNA reads TGCGCCAGCAGCTCAGCGAATTCCGGGACTAGCGGGAGAACAGATACGCAGTATTTT.

CDR3 DNA: TGTGCCAGCAGTGCGGCCGGGACAGGGCACGGGGCCAACGTCCTGACTTTC. It yields the protein CASSAAGTGHGANVLTF. The chain combines TRBV7-3 with TRBJ2-6, with 9 bases matching TRBD1. Looked up from germline, CDR1 is SGHTA and CDR2 is FQGTGA. CDR3 length: 17 amino acids. Losses at the gene ends were 6 bases for V and 4 bases for J; bases not matched to a gene: 10.

The CDR3 spells CASYSGSSYNEQFF. The CDR3 DNA reads TGTGCCAGCTACAGCGGGAGCTCCTACAATGAGCAGTTCTTC. The rearrangement links TRBV19 to TRBJ2-1, with TRBD2 identical over 8 bases. V lost 9 bases, J lost 0 bases, and 4 bases stayed unmatched. The CDR3 has 14 residues. Germline lookup yields CDR1 LNHDA and CDR2 SQIVND (reference sequence).

The V and J genes are TRBV27 and TRBJ1-4; D is ambiguous. The germline V gene has CDR1 MNHEY and CDR2 SMNVEV (reference sequence). The V end lost 2 bases, the J end lost 6 bases, and 22 bases lay between the germline ends. This CDR3 contains 18 residues. The DNA for the CDR3 is TGTGCCAGCAGTTTAGCTACGACATGGGAAAAGCGGCATGAAAAACTGTTTTTT. This codes for CASSLATTWEKRHEKLFF.

Only a few counts were recorded for this clone. The V call is TRBV20-1, the J call TRBJ1-1; no firm D call. The CDR3 is 9 amino acids. CDR1 is DFQATT, CDR2 SNEGSKA, per germline (reference sequence). V was clipped by 3 bases and J by 10 bases, with 6 bases between them. CDR3 DNA: TGCAGTGCTAGCCCGGGAGCTTTCTTT. Amino acids: CSASPGAFF.

In DNA form, the CDR3 reads TGTGCCAGCAGCTCAAGGGGAGATACGCAGTATTTT. Residues: CASSSRGDTQYF. The rearrangement links TRBV3-1 (or the pseudogene TRBV3-2) to TRBJ2-3, with D perhaps TRBD1 (5 bases). Germline values: CDR1 LGHDT, CDR2 YNNKEL (reference sequence). The CDR3 spans 12 residues. V was pared by 5 bases and J by 5 bases, with 8 bases between.

In its sample, this clone was seen once. This chain connects TRBV15 to TRBJ1-1; D unclear. The germline CDR1 and CDR2 sequences are LNHNV and YYDKDF (reference sequence). The CDR3 runs 15 residues. Trimming left V 3 bases short and J 3 bases short, with 14 bases between. The CDR3 DNA reads as TGTGCCACCAGCAGTATCTTGACCGGGGACACTGAAGCTTTCTTT. This codes for CATSSILTGDTEAFF.

The V gene is TRBV10-3, the J gene TRBJ1-2, with 11 bases that match TRBD1. This CDR3 has 14 amino acids. V was pared by 5 bases and J by 5 bases, with 4 bases of the junction left unmatched. Looked up from germline, CDR1 is ENHRY and CDR2 is SYGVKD. For the CDR3, the DNA is TGTGCCATCAGTACGGACAGGGGGCGGTATGGCTACACCTTC. Translation gives CAISTDRGRYGYTF.

V is TRBV6-2 or TRBV6-3 and J is TRBJ2-3; D gene unclear. Per germline, CDR1 MNHEY and CDR2 SVGEGT. V was clipped by 6 bases and J by 1 base, with 17 bases between them. This CDR3 is built from 16 residues. The CDR3 here is CASSPLRRVGTDTQYF. CDR3 bases: TGTGCCAGCAGCCCGTTAAGGAGAGTTGGCACAGATACGCAGTATTTT.

The chain joins TRBV19 to TRBJ1-2, with 7 bases lining up with TRBD1. V dropped 3 bases and J dropped 6; count of bases not matched to a gene: 7. This CDR3 region has 14 residues. The V gene's germline CDR1 is LNHDA and CDR2 SQIVND (reference sequence). The CDR3 DNA reads TGTGCCAGTAGTATCGAGACAGGGCCAAATGGCTACACCTTC. This sequence encodes CASSIETGPNGYTF.

This clone was picked up a small number of times. This sequence joins TRBV24-1 and TRBJ2-2; D may be TRBD2 (5 bases). This CDR3 has 13 residues. Germline V CDR1 and CDR2: KGHDR, SFDVKD. The ends were cut back, 6 bases at V and 4 bases at J, with 8 bases in the middle. The chain's CDR3 is CATSQAGTGELFF. The CDR3 DNA reads TGTGCCACCAGTCAGGCGGGCACCGGGGAGCTGTTTTTT.

The V call is TRBV5-1, the J call TRBJ2-7; 9 positions agree with TRBD2. The germline gives CDR1 SGHRS, CDR2 YFSETQ. The V gene end was trimmed by 4 bases and the J gene end by 5 bases; junction bases not matched to a gene: 13. The CDR3 spans 16 residues. The CDR3 reads CASSPDWAGGRNEQYF. CDR3 in DNA: TGCGCCAGCAGCCCGGATTGGGCGGGAGGGAGGAACGAGCAGTACTTC.

The chain combines TRBV27 with TRBJ1-5; 8 nucleotides line up with TRBD1. Germline CDR1 reads MNHEY; CDR2 reads SMNVEV (reference sequence). The CDR3 covers 16 residues. Trimming cost V 6 bases and J 5 bases; bases outside gene matches: 12. CDR3 protein: CASRSGGGHNYQPQHF. CDR3 bases: TGTGCCAGCAGATCAGGGGGCGGACACAACTATCAGCCCCAGCATTTT.

The chain uses TRBV7-8 and TRBJ2-2; 10 bases are shared with TRBD2. Germline V gives CDR1 SGHVS, CDR2 FQNEAQ. V gave up 1 base and J gave up 4 bases; unmatched junction bases: 3. This CDR3 has 16 residues. CDR3 sequence reads: CASSLVLAGLTGELFF. DNA of the CDR3: TGTGCCAGCAGCTTAGTACTAGCGGGACTCACCGGGGAGCTGTTTTTT.

The chain uses TRBV5-1 and TRBJ1-1, with 9 bases aligning to TRBD1. The CDR3 is 16 residues long. Germline loops: CDR1 SGHRS, CDR2 YFSETQ. With 4 bases clipped from V and 4 bases from J, the junction kept 11 bases outside the gene matches. DNA of the CDR3: TGCGCCAGCAGCCTGGGACAGGGTGAGTGGAGCACTGAAGCTTTCTTT. Protein sequence: CASSLGQGEWSTEAFF.

The V gene is TRBV5-1, the J gene TRBJ2-2; no clear D gene. CDR1 and CDR2 from the germline V gene are SGHRS and YFSETQ. Trimming removed 1 base at V and 3 bases at J, with 4 bases between. The CDR3 consists of 13 residues. For the CDR3, the DNA is TGCGCCAGCAGCTTGCCCGACACCGGGGAGCTGTTTTTT. Its protein product is CASSLPDTGELFF.

A remark on this clone: Other nucleotide sequences from this sample produce the same CDR3. This rearrangement joins TRBV7-9 to TRBJ1-4; 11 nucleotides line up with TRBD1. There are 14 residues in the CDR3. The V gene's germline CDR1 is SEHNR and CDR2 FQNEAQ (reference sequence). V gave up 5 bases and J gave up 6 bases; unmatched junction bases: 2. CDR3 in amino acids: CASSLGQGDEKLFF. The CDR3 coding sequence is TGTGCCAGCAGCCTGGGACAGGGGGATGAAAAACTGTTTTTT.

The rearrangement links TRBV5-5 to TRBJ2-7, with D perhaps TRBD2 (5 bases). Germline V gene data show CDR1 as SGHKS and CDR2 as YYEKEE (reference sequence). CDR3 length equals 13 residues. V lost 3 bases, J lost 4 bases, and 11 bases lay in between. CDR3: CASSWETQYEQYF. Written as DNA, the CDR3 is TGTGCCAGCAGCTGGGAGACCCAATACGAGCAGTACTTC.

The chain joins TRBV20-1 to TRBJ2-7; D perhaps matches TRBD2 (5 bases). In germline, CDR1 is DFQATT, CDR2 SNEGSKA (reference sequence). The CDR3 has 15 residues. The V gene lost 3 bases and the J gene lost 7 bases, with 22 bases spanning the gap. CDR3 sequence: CSASNFRRLSGEQYF. CDR3 nucleotide sequence: TGCAGTGCTAGTAACTTTCGTAGATTGTCGGGAGAGCAGTACTTC.

The rearrangement joins TRBV2 to TRBJ1-1, with 9 bases that match TRBD1. The V gene's germline CDR1 is SNHLY and CDR2 FYNNEI. CDR3 length: 14 residues. With V trimmed by 7 bases and J by 4 bases, 7 bases remained unmatched. The chain's CDR3 is CASTADRGSTEAFF. The CDR3 DNA is TGTGCCAGCACGGCGGACAGGGGATCCACTGAAGCTTTCTTT.

The genes are TRBV3-1 (or the pseudogene TRBV3-2) and TRBJ1-2; 8 bases map to TRBD1. Germline V gene sequence: CDR1 LGHDT, CDR2 YNNKEL (reference sequence). The CDR3 is 14 residues long. V shed 2 bases, J shed 4 bases, and the junction held 3 bases outside the gene matches. For the CDR3, the DNA is TGTGCCAGCAGCCAACGACAGGGGATCTATGGCTACACCTTC. As protein: CASSQRQGIYGYTF.

The rearrangement uses TRBV11-2 and TRBJ2-7, with TRBD2 identical over 8 bases. Trimming took 5 bases from V and 0 from J; bases not matched to a gene: 12. Germline loops: CDR1 SGHAT, CDR2 FQNNGV. The length of the CDR3 is 17 residues. The CDR3 here is CASSQGLGGPSSYEQYV. The CDR3 DNA reads TGTGCCAGCAGCCAGGGACTAGGTGGTCCAAGCTCCTACGAGCAGTACGTC.

The rearrangement uses TRBV29-1 and TRBJ1-5, with D possibly TRBD1 on 5 matching bases. Trimming pared 6 bases from V and 0 bases from J, leaving 9 bases between. The CDR3 covers 13 residues. Per germline, CDR1 SQVTM and CDR2 ANQGSEA. Written as DNA, the CDR3 is TGCAGCGTGACAGTGGATAGCAATCAGCCCCAGCATTTT. It codes for CSVTVDSNQPQHF.

The chain joins TRBV5-1 to TRBJ1-1, with a weak D call TRBD1 (6 bases). The CDR3 extends over 15 amino acids. CDR1 SGHRS and CDR2 YFSETQ come from the germline V gene. Trimming shortened V by 2 bases and J by 0 bases, and 11 bases separated the two germline ends. The CDR3 coding sequence is TGCGCCAGCAGCTTACAGGGAATCATGAACACTGAAGCTTTCTTT. Protein product: CASSLQGIMNTEAFF.

The chain combines TRBV19 with TRBJ1-2; TRBD1 might be the D (5 bases). This CDR3 has 16 residues. Between the trimmed V and J ends, which lost 1 base and 1 base, there was a span of 13 bases. CDR1 and CDR2 (germline): LNHDA, SQIVND (reference sequence). The chain's CDR3 is CASSIGPRDLNYGYTF. For the CDR3, the DNA is TGTGCCAGTAGTATAGGACCCAGGGATCTTAACTATGGCTACACCTTC. Using reference TRBV19 and TRBJ1-2 for the parts outside the CDR3, the full variable domain is DGGITQSPKYLFRKEGQNVTLSCEQNLNHDAMYWYRQDPGQGLRLIYYSQIVNDFQKGDIAEGYSVSREKKESFPLTVTSAQKNPTAFYLCASSIGPRDLNYGYTFGSGTRLTVV.

The V and J genes are TRBV9 and TRBJ1-1, with 7 bases aligning to TRBD1. Unmatched junction bases numbered 6, after V lost 3 bases and J lost 1 base. Germline assignment: CDR1 SGDLS and CDR2 YYNGEE. This CDR3 is built from 15 residues. This CDR3 reads CASSANRGRNTEAFF. The CDR3 coding sequence is TGTGCCAGCAGCGCAAACAGGGGCCGGAACACTGAAGCTTTCTTT.

The rearrangement joins TRBV5-6 to TRBJ1-5; 8 bases are a match to TRBD1. Germline CDR1 and CDR2: SGHDT and YYEEEE. This CDR3 has 12 residues. Trimming at V came to 1 base and at J to 12 bases, leaving 3 bases not matched to a gene. DNA for the CDR3: TGTGCCAGCAGCTTGAGGGGACAGGTCCAGCATTTT. Its protein product is CASSLRGQVQHF.